Below are 32 T cell receptor beta chains sequenced from a single sample in a study of T cell repertoires in cytomegalovirus infection. Each CDR3 protein is one row after TCRdb ran MiXCR on the reads. The data show about 100,000 distinct CDR3 sequences, around 40% seen once. No antigen is known for these receptors. The specimen was CD8+ T cells from cultured PBMCs, collected from culture after CMV antigen stimulation. Receptors were obtained from a human donor in good health (CMV status not recorded). Some clones in this sample may be carry-over from other donors' samples.

The chain links TRBV12-3 or TRBV12-4 to TRBJ2-7, with a possible D match to TRBD1 (6 bases). The CDR3 covers 14 residues. V lost 3 bases and J lost 4, with 13 bases in between. In DNA, the CDR3 is TGTGCCAGCAGTTTCGGTGGGGGCTTATACGAGCAGTACTTC. It encodes CASSFGGGLYEQYF.

In its sample, this clonotype was seen a few times. The V gene is TRBV6-1, the J gene TRBJ2-2; D is uncertain. This CDR3 has 14 residues. Germline values: CDR1 MNHNS, CDR2 SASEGT. V lost 6 bases, J lost 6 bases, and 14 bases lay in between. The CDR3 is CASSTGLNAGELFF. In nucleotides, the CDR3 is TGTGCCAGCAGCACCGGGCTAAACGCCGGGGAGCTGTTTTTT.

The chain joins TRBV5-1 to TRBJ2-1; perhaps TRBD2 as D (5 bases). CDR3 size: 17 residues. Germline lookup yields CDR1 SGHRS and CDR2 YFSETQ. V lost 5 bases and J lost 8, with 26 bases in between. CDR3 nucleotide sequence: TGCGCCAGCAGACTGAATACCGGGATCATAACAGTCGATGAGCAGTTCTTC. Its protein product is CASRLNTGIITVDEQFF.

This clonotype was counted a few times. The chain has TRBV7-3 and TRBJ2-3; TRBD2 matches at 9 bases. The CDR3 consists of 18 residues. V lost 5 bases to trimming and J lost 3 bases; unmatched junction nucleotides: 15. CDR1 and CDR2 (germline): SGHTA, FQGTGA. As DNA, the CDR3 is TGTGCCAGCAGCCTGGGACCACTTGCGGGGGGGCCTACAGATACGCAGTATTTT. It yields the protein CASSLGPLAGGPTDTQYF.

This clonotype appeared many times. The V and J genes are TRBV29-1 and TRBJ2-1; possibly TRBD2 for D (5 bases). Looked up from germline, CDR1 is SQVTM and CDR2 is ANQGSEA. Trimming pared 5 bases from V and 10 bases from J, leaving 21 bases between. The CDR3 spans 14 residues. CDR3 protein: CSVREQSEVVEQFF. The CDR3 nucleotides are TGCAGCGTTCGGGAACAATCTGAGGTGGTGGAGCAGTTCTTC.

The chain has TRBV10-3 and TRBJ1-1; maybe TRBD1 (5 bases). This CDR3 region has 14 residues. Germline V gives CDR1 ENHRY, CDR2 SYGVKD. V lost 8 bases to trimming and J lost 3 bases, with 16 bases between them. The CDR3 bases are TGTGCCATCCGAACTGGGGGGGTTGACACTGAAGCTTTCTTT. This gives the protein CAIRTGGVDTEAFF.

This clonotype was seen repeatedly, ten times or more. This chain uses TRBV12-3 or TRBV12-4 with TRBJ2-7; the match to TRBD1 covers 10 bases. The CDR3 is 16 amino acids. V was pared by 3 bases and J by 4 bases, with 9 bases of the junction left unmatched. CDR3 sequence: CASSFPPGQGTYEQYF. In DNA form, the CDR3 reads TGTGCCAGCAGTTTCCCCCCGGGACAGGGGACTTACGAGCAGTACTTC.

This clonotype was counted between two and nine times. This chain links TRBV7-9 with TRBJ2-1, with a weak D call TRBD1 (6 bases). The CDR3 extends over 19 amino acids. Trimming pared 5 bases from V and 7 bases from J, leaving 30 bases between. Germline V lookup: CDR1 SEHNR, CDR2 FQNEAQ (reference sequence). The CDR3 DNA sequence: TGTGCCAGCAGCCCACAGGGAGCATACCGCATTGTAGAAGGGAATGAGCAGTTCTTC. Translation: CASSPQGAYRIVEGNEQFF.

The rearrangement joins TRBV2 to TRBJ2-3; TRBD1 might be the D (5 bases). The CDR3 length is 13 residues. V was pared by 8 bases and J by 2 bases, with 11 bases between. The V gene's germline CDR1 is SNHLY and CDR2 FYNNEI. The CDR3: CASPGRATDTQYF. The CDR3 nucleotides read TGTGCCAGCCCGGGCAGGGCCACAGATACGCAGTATTTT.

The rearrangement joins TRBV18 to TRBJ1-3, with D hard to call. Trimming left V 3 bases short and J 4 bases short, with 13 bases between. Germline lookup yields CDR1 KGHSH and CDR2 LQKENI. The CDR3 totals 15 residues. The CDR3 DNA follows: TGTGCCAGCTCACCTCAGGATTCGTCCGGAAACACCATATATTTT. It yields the protein CASSPQDSSGNTIYF.

The chain links TRBV12-3 or TRBV12-4 to TRBJ2-1; D might be TRBD2 (6 bases). V was clipped by 3 bases and J by 2 bases, with 8 bases between them. CDR3 length: 14 residues. The CDR3 bases are TGTGCCAGCAGTTTTGGAGGGACCTACAATGAGCAGTTCTTC. It yields the protein CASSFGGTYNEQFF.

This clonotype was detected only a few times. This sequence joins TRBV27 and TRBJ1-1, with TRBD1 matching over 7 bases. The CDR3 covers 12 residues. The germline V gene encodes CDR1 MNHEY and CDR2 SMNVEV (reference sequence). J was trimmed by 4 bases and V by 10 bases; bases with no gene match: 6. This CDR3 reads CATSTGSTEAFF. In nucleotides, the CDR3 is TGTGCCACCTCGACAGGGAGCACTGAAGCTTTCTTT.

The CDR3 DNA reads TGTGCCAGCAGCCCCGACAGGGCCCCGGGGGGCTACACCTTC. Translation: CASSPDRAPGGYTF. The chain carries TRBV7-4 and TRBJ1-2, with 7 bases that match TRBD1. J gave up 8 bases and V 5 bases, and 11 bases lay outside the gene matches. In germline, CDR1 is SGHVT, CDR2 SQSDAQ. This CDR3 has 14 residues.

This clonotype was seen a single time. The V and J genes are TRBV11-3 and TRBJ1-1, with D tentatively TRBD1 (5 bases). This CDR3 comprises 13 residues. CDR1 is SGHNT, CDR2 YENEEA, per germline. V gave up 5 bases and J gave up 7 bases, with 14 bases separating them. CDR3 in amino acids: CASSPMGVGEAFF. The CDR3 coding sequence is TGTGCCAGCAGCCCAATGGGGGTAGGTGAAGCTTTCTTT.

The chain is built from TRBV6-5 and TRBJ2-7; D possibly corresponds to TRBD2 (6 bases). Trimming pared 8 bases from V and 0 bases from J, leaving 8 bases between. The CDR3 sequence is 12 residues long. Per germline, CDR1 MNHEY and CDR2 SVGAGI. The CDR3 loop reads CASRGSSYEQYF. The CDR3 DNA follows: TGTGCCAGCCGGGGGAGCTCCTACGAGCAGTACTTC.

This clonotype turned up a few times. The chain links TRBV18 to TRBJ2-7; D gene ambiguous. The CDR3 has 14 residues. V lost 0 bases and J 1 base, leaving 7 bases between the germline ends. Germline V gives CDR1 KGHSH, CDR2 LQKENI. In DNA form, the CDR3 reads TGTGCCAGCTCACCACCCTCCGGGTCCTACGAGCAGTACTTC. This encodes CASSPPSGSYEQYF.

This clonotype has more than one count but fewer than ten. This sequence joins TRBV19 and TRBJ2-1; D remains unclear. Germline loops: CDR1 LNHDA, CDR2 SQIVND (reference sequence). This CDR3 has 14 amino acids. Trimming removed 3 bases from V and 2 bases from J, with 8 bases in between. Written as DNA, the CDR3 is TGTGCCAGTAGTATTATCAACACCTACAATGAGCAGTTCTTC. Translated: CASSIINTYNEQFF.

The rearrangement links TRBV11-2 to TRBJ1-2; a weak D match, TRBD1 (6 bases). The CDR3 consists of 13 residues. Germline lookup yields CDR1 SGHAT and CDR2 FQNNGV. V lost 2 bases, J lost 8 bases, and 12 bases lay in between. The CDR3 sequence: CASSLRGFKGYTF. Here the CDR3 DNA reads TGTGCCAGCAGCTTAAGGGGGTTTAAAGGCTACACCTTC.

At least ten counts were recorded for this clonotype. This chain uses TRBV12-3 or TRBV12-4 with TRBJ2-5; D remains unclear. V was cut by 1 base and J by 5 bases, with 14 bases left in between. This CDR3 is built from 15 residues. CDR3 coding DNA: TGTGCCAGCAGTTTAGGGGCCCTCGAAGGGGAGACCCAGTACTTC. Protein: CASSLGALEGETQYF.

Remarks on this clonotype: A read error is possible here, since a much larger clone lies one base away. The CDR3 is CASNLENFEQYF. DNA for the CDR3: TGTGCCAGCAACTTGGAAAATTTCGAGCAGTACTTC. The V gene is TRBV5-4, the J gene TRBJ2-7; no firm D call. This CDR3 is built from 12 residues. CDR1 and CDR2 (germline): SGHNT, YYREEE (reference sequence). Complete variable domain (other parts from reference TRBV5-4 and TRBJ2-7): ETGVTQSPTHLIKTRGQQVTLRCSSQSGHNTVSWYQQALGQGPQFIFQYYREEENGRGNFPPRFSGLQFPNYSSELNVNALELDDSALYLCASNLENFEQYFGPGTRLTVT.

This clonotype has a handful of counts. V is TRBV7-2 and J is TRBJ1-1; 10 nucleotides match TRBD1. In germline, CDR1 is SGHTA, CDR2 FQGNSA. The CDR3 extends over 13 amino acids. V shed 5 bases, J shed 8 bases, and the junction held 5 bases outside the gene matches. CDR3 DNA: TGTGCCAGCAGCCTGGACAGGGGGGCGGAAGCTTTCTTT. Translating it yields CASSLDRGAEAFF. The entire variable domain, with the rest obtained from reference TRBV7-2 and TRBJ1-1, is as follows: GAGVSQSPSNKVTEKGKDVELRCDPISGHTALYWYRQSLGQGLEFLIYFQGNSAPDKSGLPSDRFSAERTGGSVSTLTIQRTQQEDSAVYLCASSLDRGAEAFFGQGTRLTVV.

The J gene is TRBJ2-1, the V gene TRBV19; 7 bases align to TRBD2. The CDR3 is 15 amino acids. The V and J ends lost 6 bases and 5 bases, in that order; junction bases with no gene match: 10. The germline V gene has CDR1 LNHDA and CDR2 SQIVND (reference sequence). This chain's CDR3 is CASSSLGGRNNEQFF. CDR3 sequence (DNA): TGTGCCAGTAGCAGCCTCGGGGGGAGAAACAATGAGCAGTTCTTC.

This clonotype occurred many times. V and J are TRBV7-6 and TRBJ2-3, with D hard to call. Germline V gives CDR1 SGHVS, CDR2 FNYEAQ. The V and J ends lost 5 bases and 4 bases respectively, with 10 bases between them. This CDR3 comprises 13 residues. CDR3 nucleotides: TGTGCCAGCAGCATTATAGAGGCAGATACGCAGTATTTT. Protein: CASSIIEADTQYF.

The chain recombines TRBV6-8 with TRBJ2-3; D is perhaps TRBD2 (6 bases). Germline CDR1 is MNHGY and CDR2 is SAAAGT. Trimming stripped 6 bases from V and 3 bases from J, with 10 bases between. The length of the CDR3 is 13 residues. The CDR3 region is CASRRTMTDTQYF. CDR3 nucleotides: TGTGCCAGCAGACGGACTATGACAGATACGCAGTATTTT.

The chain couples TRBV9 to TRBJ1-2; a weak D match, TRBD1 (5 bases). V lost 3 bases, J lost 5 bases, and 23 bases lay in between. CDR3 length: 17 amino acids. The V gene's germline CDR1 is SGDLS and CDR2 YYNGEE. The CDR3 coding sequence is TGTGCCAGCAGCGCCGGGGGTTTGGCCAACGAGGTGTATGGCTACACCTTC. It codes for CASSAGGLANEVYGYTF.

This clonotype has more than one count but fewer than ten. The CDR3 region is CASSPTGNPYEQYF. The CDR3 region has the DNA TGTGCCAGCAGCCCGACAGGGAACCCCTACGAGCAGTACTTC. The genes are TRBV7-6 and TRBJ2-7, with 7 bases fitting TRBD1. J lost 2 bases, V lost 5 bases, and 6 bases had no gene match. The CDR3 is 14 amino acids. Germline CDR1 is SGHVS and CDR2 is FNYEAQ.

V gene TRBV19 combines with J gene TRBJ2-7, with 10 positions matching TRBD1. The CDR3 totals 15 residues. Losses at the gene ends were 5 bases for V and 0 bases for J; bases not matched to a gene: 4. Germline-derived CDR1 and CDR2 are LNHDA and SQIVND (reference sequence). The CDR3 is CASSGGTGASYEQYF. CDR3 DNA sequence: TGTGCCAGTAGTGGAGGGACAGGGGCCTCCTACGAGCAGTACTTC.

The chain links TRBV11-2 to TRBJ2-1, with D perhaps matching TRBD1 or TRBD2 (7 bases each). The germline gives CDR1 SGHAT, CDR2 FQNNGV. Trimming left V 8 bases short and J 1 base short, with 12 bases between. The length of the CDR3 is 14 residues. CDR3 DNA sequence: TGTGCCAGCCAGGGGGGGGTGTCCTACAATGAGCAGTTCTTC. Translated: CASQGGVSYNEQFF.

V is TRBV6-2 or TRBV6-3 and J is TRBJ2-1; 8 bases align to TRBD2. V lost 5 bases to trimming and J lost 0 bases; unmatched junction nucleotides: 3. Germline V lookup: CDR1 MNHEY, CDR2 SVGEGT. The CDR3 contains 15 residues. The CDR3, as DNA: TGTGCCAGCAGTGCCGGGACTAGCTCCTACAATGAGCAGTTCTTC. It specifies CASSAGTSSYNEQFF.

The chain uses TRBV7-6 and TRBJ1-4, with D possibly being TRBD1 (6 bases). V gave up 2 bases and J gave up 2 bases, with 12 bases separating them. Germline CDR1 is SGHVS and CDR2 is FNYEAQ. CDR3 length equals 16 residues. The CDR3 nucleotides are TGTGCCAGCAGCTTATTTGGACAGCGGACTAATGAAAAACTGTTTTTT. This encodes CASSLFGQRTNEKLFF.

The chain joins TRBV2 to TRBJ1-1; D not certain. Germline V lookup: CDR1 SNHLY, CDR2 FYNNEI. Trimming stripped 9 bases from V and 1 base from J, with 6 bases between. This CDR3 comprises 11 residues. The CDR3 loop reads CASFRNTEAFF. CDR3 nucleotide sequence: TGTGCCAGTTTCCGGAACACTGAAGCTTTCTTT.

V usage is TRBV7-6 and J usage is TRBJ1-5, with TRBD1 matching 11 bases. This CDR3 comprises 15 residues. J lost 6 bases, V lost 5 bases, and 6 bases had no gene match. The germline V gene has CDR1 SGHVS and CDR2 FNYEAQ. The CDR3 here is CASSRTGGVGQPQHF. The CDR3 DNA is TGTGCCAGCAGCAGGACAGGGGGCGTGGGTCAGCCCCAGCATTTT.